This entry features one T cell receptor (beta chain) sequence. The target antigen is unknown. The entry originates in a study of T cells after yellow fever vaccination. Study-level results: Post-booster repertoires contained most primary-vaccination clones again (roughly 96% CD4, less than 90% CD8).

The length of the CDR3 is 14 residues. Germline CDR1 and CDR2: SGHRS and YFSETQ. After removal of 3 bases from V and 3 bases from J, the junction contained 2 bases not matched to a gene. In TCRdb, the 5' RACE reads were re-called with MiXCR into one record per CDR3 protein. Counted here are 200,000 to 300,000 distinct CDR3 sequences, around 13% occurring once; the ten biggest clones make up roughly 0.5%. This sequence originates from a man between 25 and 39 years old who received the YFV17D yellow fever vaccine. V gene TRBV5-1 combines with J gene TRBJ1-2; TRBD1 aligns across 10 bases. Sequenced here: CD4+ T cells sorted from PBMCs, sampled 45 days after the yellow fever booster vaccination. The CDR3 sequence is CASSSGTGDYGYTF. In DNA form, the CDR3 reads TGCGCCAGCAGCTCCGGGACAGGGGACTATGGCTACACCTTC.